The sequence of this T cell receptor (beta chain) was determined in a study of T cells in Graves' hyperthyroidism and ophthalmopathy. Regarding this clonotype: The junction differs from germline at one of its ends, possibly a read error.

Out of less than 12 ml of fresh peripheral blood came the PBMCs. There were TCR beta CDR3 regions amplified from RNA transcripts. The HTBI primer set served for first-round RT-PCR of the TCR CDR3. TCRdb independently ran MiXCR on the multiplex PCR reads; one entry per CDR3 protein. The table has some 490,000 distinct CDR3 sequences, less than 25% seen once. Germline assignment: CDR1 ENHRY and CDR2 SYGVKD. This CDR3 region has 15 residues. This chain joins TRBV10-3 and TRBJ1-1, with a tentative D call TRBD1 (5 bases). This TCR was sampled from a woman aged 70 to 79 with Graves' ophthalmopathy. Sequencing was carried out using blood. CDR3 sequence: CAIRRGGGPNTEASF. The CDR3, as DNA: TGTGCCATCAGAAGGGGAGGAGGCCCGAACACTGAAGCTTCCTTT.